This T cell receptor beta chain was recovered during a study of CD8 T cells in Susac syndrome. Random-hexamer reverse transcription was applied to roughly 0.45 to 1 ug RNA. Amplification of TCR beta CDR3 spanned 54 Vbeta and 13 Jbeta via immunoSEQ multiplex PCR. Each CDR3 protein is one row after TCRdb ran MiXCR on the immunoSEQ multiplex PCR reads. The table includes some 100,000 distinct CDR3 sequences, 92% detected once. CD8+ and CD4+ T cells circulating in blood were sequenced for TCR beta. The controls, all healthy donors, were matched for age and sex. TEMRA cells were FACS-enriched, while CD8+ and CD4+ T cells were negatively isolated. V shed 2 bases and J shed 5 bases, with 4 bases lying between them. Germline V gene sequence: CDR1 MDHEN, CDR2 SYDVKM. This CDR3 is 12 amino acids long.

This sequence joins TRBV28 and TRBJ1-5; D call uncertain. The sequenced sample was CD8+ T cells from PBMCs. The sequence was obtained from a human donor in good health. The CDR3 sequence: CASSLEDQPQHF. The DNA of the CDR3 is TGTGCCAGCAGTTTAGAGGATCAGCCCCAGCATTTT.